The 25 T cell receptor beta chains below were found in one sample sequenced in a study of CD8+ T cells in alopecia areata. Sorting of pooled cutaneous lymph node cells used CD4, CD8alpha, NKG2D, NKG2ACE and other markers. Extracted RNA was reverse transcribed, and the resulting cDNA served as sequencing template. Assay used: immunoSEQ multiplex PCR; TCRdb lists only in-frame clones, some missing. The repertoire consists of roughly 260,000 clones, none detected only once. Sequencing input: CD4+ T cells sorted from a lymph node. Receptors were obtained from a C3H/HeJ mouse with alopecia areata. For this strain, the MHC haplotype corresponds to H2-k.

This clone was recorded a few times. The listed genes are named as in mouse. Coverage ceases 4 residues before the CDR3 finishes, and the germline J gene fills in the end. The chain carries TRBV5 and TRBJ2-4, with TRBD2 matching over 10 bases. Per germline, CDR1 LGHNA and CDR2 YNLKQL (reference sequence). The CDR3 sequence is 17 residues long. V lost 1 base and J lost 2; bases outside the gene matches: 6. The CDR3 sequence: CASSQGGDWGLQNTLYF. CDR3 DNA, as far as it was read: TGTGCCAGCAGCCAAGGAGGGGACTGGGGCCTTCAAAAC.

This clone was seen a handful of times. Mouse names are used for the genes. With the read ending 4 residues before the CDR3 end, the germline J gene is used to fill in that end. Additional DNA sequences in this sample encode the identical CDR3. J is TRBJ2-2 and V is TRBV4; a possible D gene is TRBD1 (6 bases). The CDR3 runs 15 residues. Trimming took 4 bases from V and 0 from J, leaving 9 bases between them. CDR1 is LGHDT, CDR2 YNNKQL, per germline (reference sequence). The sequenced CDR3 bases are TGTGCCAGCAGCTTACAGGGTTCAAACACCGGG. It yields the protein CASSLQGSNTG. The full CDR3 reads CASSLQGSNTGQLYF.

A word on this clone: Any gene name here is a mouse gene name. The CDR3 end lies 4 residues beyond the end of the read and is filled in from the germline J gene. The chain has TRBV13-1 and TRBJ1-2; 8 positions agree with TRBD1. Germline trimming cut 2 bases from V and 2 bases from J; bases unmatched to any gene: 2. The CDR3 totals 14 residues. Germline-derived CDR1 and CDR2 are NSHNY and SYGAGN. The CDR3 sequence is CASSEDRDNSDYTF. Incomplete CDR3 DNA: TGTGCCAGCAGTGAGGACAGGGATAACTCC.

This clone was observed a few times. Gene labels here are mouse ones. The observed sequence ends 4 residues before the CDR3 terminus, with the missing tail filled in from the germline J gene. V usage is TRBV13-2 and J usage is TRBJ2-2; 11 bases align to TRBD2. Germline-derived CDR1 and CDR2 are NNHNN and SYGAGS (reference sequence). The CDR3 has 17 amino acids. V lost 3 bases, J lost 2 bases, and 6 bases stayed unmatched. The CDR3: CASGGRTGGFNTGQLYF. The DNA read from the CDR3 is TGTGCCAGCGGTGGTCGGACTGGGGGGTTCAACACCGGG.

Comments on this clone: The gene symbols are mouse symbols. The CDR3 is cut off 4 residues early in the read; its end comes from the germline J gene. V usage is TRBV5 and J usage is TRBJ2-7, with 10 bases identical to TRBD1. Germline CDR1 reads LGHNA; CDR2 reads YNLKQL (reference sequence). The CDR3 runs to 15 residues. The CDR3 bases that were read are TGTGCCAGCAGCCAAACCCTGGGACAGGGGTAT. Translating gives CASSQTLGQGY. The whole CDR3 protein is CASSQTLGQGYEQYF.

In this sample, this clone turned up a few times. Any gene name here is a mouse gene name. The CDR3 sequence: CASSGPGQGSTEVFF. The part of the CDR3 DNA that was read is TGTGCCAGCAGTGGTCCGGGACAGGGGAGCACA. The chain links TRBV13-1 to TRBJ1-1, with 10 bases identical to TRBD1. From the germline J gene comes the end of the CDR3, since the read stops 4 residues before it. Germline V gene data show CDR1 as NSHNY and CDR2 as SYGAGN. V shed 3 bases and J 4 bases; nucleotides not matched to a gene: 6. This CDR3 is 15 amino acids long.

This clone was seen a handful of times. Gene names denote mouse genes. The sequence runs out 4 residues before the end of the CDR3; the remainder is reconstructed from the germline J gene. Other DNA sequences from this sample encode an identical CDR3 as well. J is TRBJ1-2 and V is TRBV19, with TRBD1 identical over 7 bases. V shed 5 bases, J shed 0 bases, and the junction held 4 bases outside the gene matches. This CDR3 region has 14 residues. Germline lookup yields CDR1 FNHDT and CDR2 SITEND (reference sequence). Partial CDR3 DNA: TGTGCCAGCAGGCGACAGGGTGCAAACTCC. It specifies CASRRQGANS. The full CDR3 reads CASRRQGANSDYTF.

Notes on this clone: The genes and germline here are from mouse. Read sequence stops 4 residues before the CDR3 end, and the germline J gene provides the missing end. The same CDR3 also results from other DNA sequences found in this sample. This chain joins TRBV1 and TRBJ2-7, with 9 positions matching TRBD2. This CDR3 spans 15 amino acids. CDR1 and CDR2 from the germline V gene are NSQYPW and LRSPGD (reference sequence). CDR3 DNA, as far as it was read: TGCACCTGCAGTGCAGATGCCTGGGGGGGTTAT. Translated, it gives CTCSADAWGGY. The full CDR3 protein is CTCSADAWGGYEQYF. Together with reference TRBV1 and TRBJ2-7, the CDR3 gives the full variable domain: VTLLEQNPRWRLVPRGQAVNLRCILKNSQYPWMSWYQQDLQKQLQWLFTLRSPGDKEVKSLPGADYLATRVTDTELRLQVANMSQGRTLYCTCSADAWGGYEQYFGPGTRLTVL.

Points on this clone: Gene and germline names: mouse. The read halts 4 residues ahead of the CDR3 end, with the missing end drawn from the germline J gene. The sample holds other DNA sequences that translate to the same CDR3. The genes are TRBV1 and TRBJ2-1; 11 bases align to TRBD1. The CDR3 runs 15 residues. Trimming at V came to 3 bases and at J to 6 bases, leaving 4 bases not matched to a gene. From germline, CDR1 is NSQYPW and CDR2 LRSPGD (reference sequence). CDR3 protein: CTCSAGTGGSAEQFF. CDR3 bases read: TGCACCTGCAGTGCCGGGACAGGGGGTTCTGCT.

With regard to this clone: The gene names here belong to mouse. CDR3 DNA (partial): TGTGCCAGCAGCCAAGATGGAGGACAGGGGGTTGCT. As protein: CASSQDGGQGVA. The whole CDR3 sequence reads CASSQDGGQGVAEQFF. The genes are TRBV5 and TRBJ2-1, with 10 bases matching TRBD1. From the germline J gene comes the end of the CDR3, since the read stops 4 residues before it. The CDR3 covers 16 residues. Germline V CDR1 and CDR2: LGHNA, YNLKQL (reference sequence). The V gene end was trimmed by 0 bases and the J gene end by 6 bases; junction bases not matched to a gene: 5.

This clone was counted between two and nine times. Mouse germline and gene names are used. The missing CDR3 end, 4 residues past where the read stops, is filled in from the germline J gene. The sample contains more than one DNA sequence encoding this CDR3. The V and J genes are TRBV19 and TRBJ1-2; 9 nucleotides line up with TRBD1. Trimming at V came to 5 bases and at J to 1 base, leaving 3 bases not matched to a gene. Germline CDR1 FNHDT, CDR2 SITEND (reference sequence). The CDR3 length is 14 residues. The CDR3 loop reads CASRNRGQNSDYTF. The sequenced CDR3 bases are TGTGCCAGCAGAAACAGGGGGCAAAACTCC. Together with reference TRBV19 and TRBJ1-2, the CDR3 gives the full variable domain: GGIITQTPKFLIGQEGQKLTLKCQQNFNHDTMYWYRQDSGKGLRLIYYSITENDLQKGDLSEGYDASREKKSSFSLTVTSAQKNEMAVFLCASRNRGQNSDYTFGSGTRLLVI.

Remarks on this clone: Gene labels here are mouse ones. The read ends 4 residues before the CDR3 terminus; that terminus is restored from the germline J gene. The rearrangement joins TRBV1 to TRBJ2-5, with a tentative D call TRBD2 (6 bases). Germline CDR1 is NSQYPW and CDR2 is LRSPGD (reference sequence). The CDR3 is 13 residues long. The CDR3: CTCSASGTDTQYF. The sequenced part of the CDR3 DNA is TGCACCTGCAGTGCGTCCGGGACTGAC.

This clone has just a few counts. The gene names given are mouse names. CDR3 bases read: TGTGCCAGCAGGCCTCGGAGGGACTCC. Its translation is CASRPRRDS. The full CDR3 is CASRPRRDSDYTF. The rearrangement links TRBV13-1 to TRBJ1-2; D is ambiguous. The read is 4 residues too short to cover the CDR3 end, so that end is filled in from the germline J gene. From germline, CDR1 is NSHNY and CDR2 SYGAGN. The CDR3 extends over 13 amino acids. Trimming removed 5 bases from V and 3 bases from J, with 11 bases in between.

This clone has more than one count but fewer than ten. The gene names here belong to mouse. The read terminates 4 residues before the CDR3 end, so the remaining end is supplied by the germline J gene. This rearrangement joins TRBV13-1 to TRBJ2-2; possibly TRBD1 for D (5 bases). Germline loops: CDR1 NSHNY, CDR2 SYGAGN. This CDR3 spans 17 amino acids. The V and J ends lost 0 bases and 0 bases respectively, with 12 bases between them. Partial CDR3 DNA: TGTGCCAGCAGTGATGTTGTGGACACGTCAAACACCGGG. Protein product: CASSDVVDTSNTG. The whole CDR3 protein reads CASSDVVDTSNTGQLYF.

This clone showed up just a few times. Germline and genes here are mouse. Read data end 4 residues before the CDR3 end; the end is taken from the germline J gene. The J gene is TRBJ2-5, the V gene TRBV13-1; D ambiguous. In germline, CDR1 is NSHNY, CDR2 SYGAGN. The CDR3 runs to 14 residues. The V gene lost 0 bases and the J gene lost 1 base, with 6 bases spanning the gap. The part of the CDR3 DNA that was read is TGTGCCAGCAGTGATGAACAGTACCAAGAC. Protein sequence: CASSDEQYQD. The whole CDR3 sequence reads CASSDEQYQDTQYF.

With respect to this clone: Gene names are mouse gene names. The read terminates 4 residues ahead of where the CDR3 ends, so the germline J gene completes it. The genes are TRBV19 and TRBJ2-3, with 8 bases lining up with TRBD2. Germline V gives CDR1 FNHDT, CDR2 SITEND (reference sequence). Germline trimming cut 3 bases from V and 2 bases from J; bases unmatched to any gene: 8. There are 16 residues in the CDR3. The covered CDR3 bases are TGTGCCAGCAGTACGACTGGGGTGGTATATGCAGAA. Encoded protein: CASSTTGVVYAE. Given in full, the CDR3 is CASSTTGVVYAETLYF.

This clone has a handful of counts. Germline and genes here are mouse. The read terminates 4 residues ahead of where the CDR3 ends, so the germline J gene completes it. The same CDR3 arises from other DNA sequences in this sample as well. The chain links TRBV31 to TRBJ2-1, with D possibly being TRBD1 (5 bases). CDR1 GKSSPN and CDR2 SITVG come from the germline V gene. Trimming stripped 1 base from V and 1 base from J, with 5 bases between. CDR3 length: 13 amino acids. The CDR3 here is CAWSPGNYAEQFF. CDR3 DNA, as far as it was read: TGTGCCTGGAGTCCAGGGAACTATGCT.

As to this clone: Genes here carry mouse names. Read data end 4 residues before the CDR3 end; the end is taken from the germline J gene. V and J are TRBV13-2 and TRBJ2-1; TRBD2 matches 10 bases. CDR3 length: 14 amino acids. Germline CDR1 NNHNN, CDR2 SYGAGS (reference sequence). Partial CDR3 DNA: TGTGCCAGCGGTCCCCTGGGGGGGCGCGCT. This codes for CASGPLGGRA. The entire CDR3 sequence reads CASGPLGGRAEQFF.

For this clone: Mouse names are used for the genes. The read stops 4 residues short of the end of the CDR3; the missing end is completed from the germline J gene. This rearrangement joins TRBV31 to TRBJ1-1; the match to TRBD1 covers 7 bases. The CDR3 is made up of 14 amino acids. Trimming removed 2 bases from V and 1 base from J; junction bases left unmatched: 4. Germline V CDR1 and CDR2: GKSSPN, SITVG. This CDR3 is CAWSSWTGNTEVFF. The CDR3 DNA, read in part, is TGTGCCTGGAGTTCCTGGACAGGGAACACA.

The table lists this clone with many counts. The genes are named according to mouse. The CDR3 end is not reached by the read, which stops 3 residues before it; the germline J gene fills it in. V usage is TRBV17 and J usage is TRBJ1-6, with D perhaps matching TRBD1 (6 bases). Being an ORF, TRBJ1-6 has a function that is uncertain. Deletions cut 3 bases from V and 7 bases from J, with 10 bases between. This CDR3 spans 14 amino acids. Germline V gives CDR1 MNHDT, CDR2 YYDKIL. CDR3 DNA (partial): TGTGCTAGCAGTAGGTACAGGGACAATTCGCCC. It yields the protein CASSRYRDNSP. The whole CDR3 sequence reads CASSRYRDNSPLYF.

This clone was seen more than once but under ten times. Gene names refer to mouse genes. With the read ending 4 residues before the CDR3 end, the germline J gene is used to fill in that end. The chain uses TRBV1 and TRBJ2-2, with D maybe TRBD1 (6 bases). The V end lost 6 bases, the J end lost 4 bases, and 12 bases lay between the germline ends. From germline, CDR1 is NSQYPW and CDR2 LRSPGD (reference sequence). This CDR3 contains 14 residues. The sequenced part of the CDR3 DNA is TGCACCTGCAGCCTCCAGGGGAGCACCGGG. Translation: CTCSLQGSTG. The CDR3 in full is CTCSLQGSTGQLYF.

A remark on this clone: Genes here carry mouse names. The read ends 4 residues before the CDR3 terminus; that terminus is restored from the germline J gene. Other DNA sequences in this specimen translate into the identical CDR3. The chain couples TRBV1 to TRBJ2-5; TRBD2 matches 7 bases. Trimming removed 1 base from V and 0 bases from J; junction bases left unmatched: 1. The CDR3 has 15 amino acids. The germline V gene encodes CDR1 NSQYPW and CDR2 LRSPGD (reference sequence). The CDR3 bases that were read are TGCACCTGCAGTGCAGTTGGGGGGAACCAAGAC. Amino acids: CTCSAVGGNQD. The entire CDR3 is CTCSAVGGNQDTQYF.

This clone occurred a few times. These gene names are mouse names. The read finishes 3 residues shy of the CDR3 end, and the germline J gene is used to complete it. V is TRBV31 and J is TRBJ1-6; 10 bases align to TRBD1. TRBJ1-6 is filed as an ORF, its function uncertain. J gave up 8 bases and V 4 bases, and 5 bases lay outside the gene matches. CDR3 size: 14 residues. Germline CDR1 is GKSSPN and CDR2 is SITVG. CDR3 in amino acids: CAWMAGTGDSPLYF. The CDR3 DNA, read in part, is TGTGCCTGGATGGCCGGGACAGGGGATTCGCCC.

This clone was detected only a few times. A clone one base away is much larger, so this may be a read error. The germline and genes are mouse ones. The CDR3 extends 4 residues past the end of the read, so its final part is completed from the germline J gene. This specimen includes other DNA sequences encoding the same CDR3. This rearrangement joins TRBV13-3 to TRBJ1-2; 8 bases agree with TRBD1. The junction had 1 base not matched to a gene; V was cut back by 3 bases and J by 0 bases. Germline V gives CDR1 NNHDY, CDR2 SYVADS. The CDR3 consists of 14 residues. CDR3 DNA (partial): TGTGCCAGCAGTGCACAGGGGGCAAACTCC. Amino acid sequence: CASSAQGANS. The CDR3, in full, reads CASSAQGANSDYTF.

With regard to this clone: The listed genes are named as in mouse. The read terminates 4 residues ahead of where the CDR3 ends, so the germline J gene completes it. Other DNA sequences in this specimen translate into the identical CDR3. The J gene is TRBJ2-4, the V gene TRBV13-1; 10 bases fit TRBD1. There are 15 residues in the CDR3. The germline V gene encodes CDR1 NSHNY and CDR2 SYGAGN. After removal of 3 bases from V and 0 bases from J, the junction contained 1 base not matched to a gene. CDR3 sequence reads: CASSGGQGSQNTLYF. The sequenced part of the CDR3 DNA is TGTGCCAGCAGTGGGGGACAGGGGAGTCAAAAC.